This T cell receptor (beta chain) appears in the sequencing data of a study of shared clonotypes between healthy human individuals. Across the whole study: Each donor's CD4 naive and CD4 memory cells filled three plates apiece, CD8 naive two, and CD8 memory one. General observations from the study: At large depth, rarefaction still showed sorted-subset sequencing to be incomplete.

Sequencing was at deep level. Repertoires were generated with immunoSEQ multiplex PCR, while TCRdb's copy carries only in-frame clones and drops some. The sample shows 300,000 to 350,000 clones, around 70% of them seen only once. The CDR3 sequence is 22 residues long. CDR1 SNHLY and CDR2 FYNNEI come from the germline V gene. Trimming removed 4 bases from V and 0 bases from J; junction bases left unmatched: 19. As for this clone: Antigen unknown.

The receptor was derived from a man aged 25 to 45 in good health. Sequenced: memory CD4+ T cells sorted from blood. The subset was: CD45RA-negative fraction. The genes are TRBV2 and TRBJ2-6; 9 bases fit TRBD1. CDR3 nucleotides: TGTGCCAGCAGTGGAAACTGGACAGGGGAGATCAACGGGTGCTCTGGGGCCAACGTCCTGACTTTC. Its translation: CASSGNWTGEINGCSGANVLTF.